The T cell receptor (beta chain) under discussion was sequenced for a study of blood T cell repertoires in COVID-19. Germline CDR1 and CDR2: MNHEY and SVGAGI. V shed 8 bases, J shed 5 bases, and the junction held 7 bases outside the gene matches. This CDR3 has 14 amino acids. In this sample, this clone turned up a few times. Assay used: immunoSEQ multiplex PCR; TCRdb lists only in-frame clones, some missing. The profile shows roughly 250,000 clones, approximately 88% of them singletons. Cohorts were based on clinical histories the participants reported. The chain has TRBV6-5 and TRBJ2-1; 9 bases agree with TRBD2. This TCR was recovered from a woman aged 40 to 55 with acute COVID-19. Material: PBMCs or T cells enriched from blood (not recorded which). The CDR3 spells CASAVSGGNNEQFF. The DNA of the CDR3 is TGTGCCAGCGCCGTTAGCGGGGGTAACAATGAGCAGTTCTTC.